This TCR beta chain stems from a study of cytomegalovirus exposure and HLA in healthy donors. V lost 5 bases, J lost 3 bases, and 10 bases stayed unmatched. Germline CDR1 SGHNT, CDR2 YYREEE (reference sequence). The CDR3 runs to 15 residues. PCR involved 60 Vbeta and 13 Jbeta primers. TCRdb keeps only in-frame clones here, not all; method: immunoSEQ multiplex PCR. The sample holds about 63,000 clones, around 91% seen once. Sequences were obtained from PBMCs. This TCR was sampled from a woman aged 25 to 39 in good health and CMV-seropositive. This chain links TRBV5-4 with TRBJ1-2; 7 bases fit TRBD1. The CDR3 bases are TGTGCCAGCAGTCAATTCGACAGGGTTTACTATGGCTACACCTTC. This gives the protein CASSQFDRVYYGYTF.